This record looks at one T cell receptor (beta chain) sequence and its context. Its antigen remains unidentified. No per-base quality is available; no much larger clone lies one base away. After removal of 5 bases from V and 5 bases from J, the junction retains 10 bases not matched to a gene. The CDR3 runs 15 amino acids, cysteine and phenylalanine included. The retained sequence is limited to the CDR3, 45 bases, with the frame set at the first base. From a lookup of the germline V gene, CDR1 and CDR2 are SNHLY and FYNNEI. Stable Graves' hyperthyroidism was defined as no progression to ophthalmopathy during 18 months of follow-up. Hyperthyroidism patients were newly diagnosed, had a disease duration of under 2 months, and were aged 18 to 65 years. Patients with uncontrolled infections, other autoimmune diseases, pregnancy or lactation were excluded. Diagnoses relied on clinical symptoms, serum thyroxine and TRAb, thyroid ultrasound and orbital computed tomography. Ficoll-Paque density gradient centrifugation was used to isolate PBMCs from 10 ml of fresh peripheral blood. Trizol reagent was used to extract total RNA, and RNA quality was then checked on an Agilent 2100 Bioanalyzer.

The TCR beta CDR3 regions were amplified from RNA transcripts. For the first round of RT-PCR on the TCR CDR3, the HTBI primer set was used together with the Qiagen OneStep RT-PCR kit. The libraries were constructed in a second round of multiplex PCR and then size-selected and purified. Sequencing of the libraries was done on an Illumina HiSeq2000 using paired-end 100 bp reads. Concerning the study's data processing: SOAPnuke was used to process the raw data, with reads discarded if the reads contained adapters or uncalled bases, had a mean Phred below 15, or lacked an exact constant-primer or identifier match. High-quality paired reads were merged with COPE v1.2.5, and unique nucleotide sequences were defined as clonotypes. MiTCR v1.1 was used to align clonotypes to the IMGT TRBV, TRBD and TRBJ reference segments. Only V-J combinations with frequency above 0.0001, covering about 99% of repertoires, were analysed. The TCS score was defined as the ratio of F50 (clonal expansion) to E x V (chaos), calculated using BLOSUM62-based TCRdist between CDR3 peptides within each V-J. Welch's t-statistics and random forest reduced roughly 540 V-J features to under 15, which were used in a naive Bayes classifier (R e1071). TCRdb itself trimmed the public reads at Q25 with fastp, ran MiXCR and retained productive beta chains. Records with the same CDR3 protein are collapsed into one entry carrying the most frequent genes and DNA. The V and J calls here are based on TCRdb, not the publication. The sample table shows 300,000 to 400,000 distinct CDR3 sequences, and roughly a fifth are seen once. Around half of the sample is held by the ten biggest clonotypes.

These data originate in a study of T cells in Graves' hyperthyroidism and ophthalmopathy (dated by TCRdb to between 2018 and 2021). Some background on the complete study: Peripheral blood was sampled at the time of initial diagnosis, prior to any treatment. TCR V-J signatures able to tell the groups apart were searched for in a discovery cohort of around 95 patients, of whom more than 40 had Graves' ophthalmopathy and around 57 had stable Graves' hyperthyroidism. Whether ophthalmopathy could be predicted prospectively was tested in an independent validation cohort made up of under 20 hyperthyroidism patients plus 17 patients who later progressed to ophthalmopathy. The 100 discovery patients were divided at random into training and test sets in a 7:3 ratio. The study also compared thyroid tissue and blood T-cell repertoires from five or six Graves' hyperthyroidism patients. After blood sampling, hyperthyroidism patients were treated with methimazole at a starting dose of 30 mg daily, and ophthalmopathy patients were treated with high-dose intravenous methylprednisolone. According to the paper, TCR Vbeta CDR3 sequencing was carried out on about 140 peripheral blood samples, which came from fewer than 50 ophthalmopathy, fewer than 80 hyperthyroidism and around 17 progressor patients.

Summary of the overall study and its limitations: No statistical method was used to set the sample size in advance, and investigators knew the group allocation. In cross-validation, a model built on a 13 V-J signature told ophthalmopathy apart from stable hyperthyroidism with over 85% sensitivity and about 81% specificity, and in testing the same model reached 80%/75%. In validation, the model predicted progression to ophthalmopathy a median of about 6 months before onset, with about 64% sensitivity and 72.22% specificity. Blood samples also contained most of the expanded thyroid clonotypes (frequency above 0.001), which suggests that blood repertoires may reflect thyroid immune responses.

Sequencing input: blood. The sequence derives from a woman between 50 and 59 years old with Graves' hyperthyroidism. The rearranged segments are TRBV2 and TRBJ1-1; 8 bases in the middle match TRBD1. The CDR3 protein: CASSRTGTPGTEAFF. The DNA sequence is given as TGTGCCAGCAGTCGGACAGGGACCCCGGGGACTGAAGCTTTCTTT.